The 18 T cell receptor beta chains below come from one sample, sequenced in a study of blood T cell repertoires in COVID-19. Assay: immunoSEQ multiplex PCR; the TCRdb copy retains only in-frame clones and omits some. The sample consists of 200,000 to 300,000 clones, 81% of them appearing once. The sequenced sample consisted of peripheral blood. These TCRs come from a woman of 80 years or more with COVID-19, enrolled during active disease.

The chain uses TRBV11-2 and TRBJ1-4; 9 nucleotides match TRBD1. Germline V gene data show CDR1 as SGHAT and CDR2 as FQNNGV. CDR3 length equals 15 residues. V trimming: 10 bases; J trimming: 0 bases; junction bases outside the gene matches: 6. CDR3 protein: CATSTGGATNEKLFF. Written as DNA, the CDR3 is TGTGCCACTTCAACAGGGGGCGCAACTAATGAAAAACTGTTTTTT.

The rearrangement links TRBV30 to TRBJ1-5, with D tentatively TRBD1 (6 bases). The CDR3 is 14 amino acids. The ends were cut back, 3 bases at V and 7 bases at J, with 16 bases in the middle. Germline lookup yields CDR1 GTSNPN and CDR2 SVGIG (reference sequence). CDR3: CAWSSPGVRQPQHF. Here the CDR3 DNA reads TGTGCCTGGAGCAGCCCAGGGGTCCGGCAGCCCCAGCATTTT.

This chain links TRBV3-1 (or the pseudogene TRBV3-2) with TRBJ1-1; D gene ambiguous. The CDR3 is made up of 14 amino acids. CDR1 LGHDT and CDR2 YNNKEL come from the germline V gene (reference sequence). The ends were cut back, 3 bases at V and 0 bases at J, with 8 bases in the middle. The chain's CDR3 is CASSHRGMNTEAFF. CDR3 nucleotide sequence: TGTGCCAGCAGCCACCGAGGAATGAACACTGAAGCTTTCTTT.

The genes are TRBV5-1 and TRBJ2-6, with TRBD2 identical over 7 bases. Losses at the gene ends were 4 bases for V and 0 bases for J; bases not matched to a gene: 10. Germline CDR1 is SGHRS and CDR2 is YFSETQ. The CDR3 consists of 18 residues. The CDR3 bases are TGCGCCAGCAGCGCGGACGGGGGGACCACCTCTGGGGCCAACGTCCTGACTTTC. Protein product: CASSADGGTTSGANVLTF. The whole variable domain, filled in from reference TRBV5-1 and TRBJ2-6, reads KAGVTQTPRYLIKTRGQQVTLSCSPISGHRSVSWYQQTPGQGLQFLFEYFSETQRNKGNFPGRFSGRQFSNSRSEMNVSTLELGDSALYLCASSADGGTTSGANVLTFGAGSRLTVL.

CDR3 in DNA: TGTGCCAGTAGTATATCTCCGGCCCGGGTCAATCAGCCCCAGCATTTT. Protein product: CASSISPARVNQPQHF. The chain has TRBV19 and TRBJ1-5; no clear D. The CDR3 is made up of 16 amino acids. V was shortened by 2 bases and J by 3 bases, with 14 bases between the two germline ends. CDR1 is LNHDA and CDR2 is SQIVND in the germline V gene (reference sequence).

CDR3 amino acids: CASSYSSNYGYTF. The CDR3 nucleotides read TGTGCCAGCAGTTACTCCAGTAACTATGGCTACACCTTC. V usage is TRBV6-6 and J usage is TRBJ1-2; D ambiguous. The ends were cut back, 0 bases at V and 1 base at J, with 3 bases in the middle. The CDR3 covers 13 residues. Germline CDR1 MNHNY, CDR2 SVGAGI (reference sequence).

This chain joins TRBV15 and TRBJ1-4; the D gene is possibly TRBD1 (5 bases). Trimming stripped 1 base from V and 4 bases from J, with 19 bases between. The germline gives CDR1 LNHNV, CDR2 YYDKDF (reference sequence). The CDR3 sequence is 18 residues long. The CDR3 DNA reads TGTGCCACCAGCAGAGCGGCAGGCGGGACGGACTATAATGAAAAACTGTTTTTT. Encoded protein: CATSRAAGGTDYNEKLFF.

This clone occurred a few times. This chain links TRBV7-6 with TRBJ1-5; D not resolved. Germline values: CDR1 SGHVS, CDR2 FNYEAQ. CDR3 size: 15 residues. V lost 5 bases and J 7 bases, leaving 18 bases between the germline ends. CDR3 loop: CASSNSGERGQPQHF. CDR3 sequence (DNA): TGTGCCAGCAGCAACTCCGGGGAACGCGGACAGCCCCAGCATTTT.

The chain recombines TRBV5-4 with TRBJ2-7; D remains unclear. This CDR3 contains 13 residues. Germline-derived CDR1 and CDR2 are SGHNT and YYREEE (reference sequence). Trimming removed 5 bases from V and 0 bases from J, with 9 bases in between. The CDR3 spells CASSLPDSYEQYF. The DNA for the CDR3 is TGTGCCAGCAGTTTGCCAGACTCCTACGAGCAGTACTTC.

This clone appeared once. The chain is built from TRBV5-6 and TRBJ1-3, with 7 bases matching TRBD1. The germline CDR1 and CDR2 sequences are SGHDT and YYEEEE. The length of the CDR3 is 14 residues. V lost 1 base, J lost 7 bases, and 5 bases stayed unmatched. The CDR3 here is CASSLRQGENTIYF. For the CDR3, the DNA is TGTGCCAGCAGCTTGCGGCAGGGGGAGAACACCATATATTTT.

The chain employs TRBV27 and TRBJ2-1; D is perhaps TRBD2 (6 bases). Deletions cut 7 bases from V and 4 bases from J, with 26 bases between. The CDR3 spans 18 residues. Germline CDR1 MNHEY, CDR2 SMNVEV (reference sequence). The CDR3 DNA is TGTGCCAGCACCCCAGGCCCCCCCCAGCGGGTAAGATACAATGAGCAGTTCTTC. Protein sequence: CASTPGPPQRVRYNEQFF.

The V call is TRBV19, the J call TRBJ1-1; D may be TRBD1 (6 bases). The CDR3 is 14 residues long. The V gene's germline CDR1 is LNHDA and CDR2 SQIVND (reference sequence). V was clipped by 8 bases and J by 4 bases, with 17 bases between them. CDR3 in amino acids: CASARGGDPTEAFF. The DNA for the CDR3 is TGTGCCAGTGCGAGGGGGGGCGACCCCACTGAAGCTTTCTTT.

The chain uses TRBV5-4 and TRBJ1-2; tentative D call: TRBD1 (5 bases). The CDR3 totals 13 residues. Germline CDR1 and CDR2: SGHNT and YYREEE (reference sequence). V was cut by 0 bases and J by 6 bases, with 9 bases left in between. The CDR3 reads CASSLDRTNGYTF. In DNA, the CDR3 is TGTGCCAGCAGCTTGGACAGGACGAATGGCTACACCTTC. The full variable domain, in which reference TRBV5-4 and TRBJ1-2 provide the parts outside the CDR3, is ETGVTQSPTHLIKTRGQQVTLRCSSQSGHNTVSWYQQALGQGPQFIFQYYREEENGRGNFPPRFSGLQFPNYSSELNVNALELDDSALYLCASSLDRTNGYTFGSGTRLTVV.

The chain uses TRBV2 and TRBJ2-5, with a weak D call TRBD2 (5 bases). V was clipped by 7 bases and J by 4 bases, with 13 bases between them. CDR3 length: 13 amino acids. CDR1 is SNHLY and CDR2 is FYNNEI in the germline V gene. CDR3 nucleotide sequence: TGTGCCAGCACCGAGAGAGGGAGAGAGACCCAGTACTTC. Its translation is CASTERGRETQYF.

J is TRBJ1-2 and V is TRBV6-5, with TRBD1 as a possible D gene (5 bases). Trimming shortened V by 6 bases and J by 1 base, and 9 bases separated the two germline ends. The CDR3 spans 13 residues. CDR1 MNHEY and CDR2 SVGAGI come from the germline V gene. For the CDR3, the DNA is TGTGCCAGCAGCCCCGACAGTAACTATGGCTACACCTTC. Its protein product is CASSPDSNYGYTF.

This clone appeared a single time. The rearrangement links TRBV10-3 to TRBJ2-7; no clear D. Germline V gene data show CDR1 as ENHRY and CDR2 as SYGVKD. V lost 6 bases and J lost 5, with 14 bases in between. The CDR3 has 13 amino acids. CDR3 sequence (DNA): TGTGCCATCAGGCTAGAACCGCGGAACGAGCAGTACTTC. Protein sequence: CAIRLEPRNEQYF.

This chain connects TRBV6-2 or TRBV6-3 to TRBJ1-5; 10 nucleotides match TRBD1. Germline lookup yields CDR1 MNHEY and CDR2 SVGEGT. J gave up 3 bases and V 5 bases, and 10 bases lay outside the gene matches. The CDR3 runs 17 residues. CDR3: CASSQSGTGVTNQPQHF. CDR3 DNA: TGTGCCAGCAGTCAGTCCGGGACAGGGGTCACCAATCAGCCCCAGCATTTT.

The V gene is TRBV7-9, the J gene TRBJ1-5, with D uncertain. The V end was cut by 5 bases, the J end by 10 bases, with 12 bases between. This CDR3 is 12 amino acids long. The germline gives CDR1 SEHNR, CDR2 FQNEAQ (reference sequence). This CDR3 reads CASSVGVGPQHF. CDR3 DNA: TGTGCCAGCAGCGTCGGGGTAGGACCCCAGCATTTT.